There are a few counts of the clone carrying this T cell receptor beta chain. Antigen: not known. Trimming took off 3 bases at V and 6 bases at J, with 17 bases between the two ends. This CDR3 spans 15 amino acids. Germline CDR1 KGHSH, CDR2 LQKENI. Some clones are missing from TCRdb's copy, which holds only in-frame ones; the method was immunoSEQ multiplex PCR. This table has 150,000 to 200,000 clones, about nine tenths appearing once. This sample stems from a study of cytomegalovirus exposure and HLA in healthy donors. Overall study results and limits: A list of 150 to 200 TCR beta chains associated with cytomegalovirus was given.

This sequence originates from a woman in her 30s in good health and CMV-seronegative. This chain joins TRBV18 and TRBJ1-2; D possibly corresponds to TRBD1 (6 bases). The sequencing sample was made of PBMCs. The chain's CDR3 is CASSPSRGPNDGYTF. In DNA, the CDR3 is TGTGCCAGCTCACCCTCCAGGGGCCCGAACGATGGCTACACCTTC.